The 25 T cell receptor beta chains below come from one sample, sequenced in a study of Ad26.COV2.S vaccination and SARS-CoV-2 variants. Some clones are missing from TCRdb's copy, which holds only in-frame ones; the method was immunoSEQ multiplex PCR. The sample has 410,000 or so clones; roughly 90% are singletons. Treatment specified: roughly 18 received Ad26.COV2.S at low or high dose, single or two shots; 5 received placebo; per-sample allocation not given. Specimens were obtained on day 63 following the first vaccine or placebo injection. The material was peripheral blood, obtained in a trial of Ad26.COV2.S vaccine versus placebo. These receptor sequences come from a person between 18 and 65 years old who received the Ad26.COV2.S COVID-19 vaccine or a placebo.

This chain connects TRBV24-1 to TRBJ1-2; no firm D call. Per the germline V gene, CDR1 is KGHDR and CDR2 is SFDVKD. CDR3 size: 14 residues. Trimming took 4 bases from V and 0 from J, leaving 8 bases between them. As DNA, the CDR3 is TGTGCCACCAGTGACGCAAGGACTAACTATGGCTACACCTTC. Its translation: CATSDARTNYGYTF.

The chain employs TRBV9 and TRBJ2-5; 9 bases match TRBD1. The CDR3 is 15 residues long. Trimming took 1 base from V and 4 from J; bases not matched to a gene: 5. CDR1 is SGDLS, CDR2 YYNGEE, per germline. CDR3 sequence reads: CASSVSGTGLETQYF. In nucleotides, the CDR3 is TGTGCCAGCAGCGTATCCGGGACAGGGCTAGAGACCCAGTACTTC.

The rearrangement uses TRBV7-9 and TRBJ2-6; TRBD1 might be the D (5 bases). The ends were cut back, 0 bases at V and 3 bases at J, with 15 bases in the middle. The V gene's germline CDR1 is SEHNR and CDR2 FQNEAQ (reference sequence). The CDR3 loop spans 18 amino acids. CDR3 loop: CASSLARTGVRGANVLTF. CDR3 DNA sequence: TGTGCCAGCAGCTTAGCAAGAACAGGTGTTCGTGGGGCCAACGTCCTGACTTTC. Looking up the rest from reference TRBV7-9 and TRBJ2-6 gives the full variable domain: DTGVSQNPRHKITKRGQNVTFRCDPISEHNRLYWYRQTLGQGPEFLTYFQNEAQLEKSRLLSDRFSAERPKGSFSTLEIQRTEQGDSAMYLCASSLARTGVRGANVLTFGAGSRLTVL.

This chain joins TRBV24-1 and TRBJ1-1; D is possibly TRBD1 (5 bases). The V gene's germline CDR1 is KGHDR and CDR2 SFDVKD. The CDR3 is 13 amino acids. The V gene lost 12 bases and the J gene lost 0 bases, with 13 bases spanning the gap. CDR3 loop: CAVGPFVNTEAFF. The CDR3 coding sequence is TGTGCCGTGGGGCCGTTTGTGAACACTGAAGCTTTCTTT.

The CDR3 DNA reads as TGTGCCAGCAGCCCCCGGTGGGGTGGGAGTGGCTACACCTTC. The encoded protein is CASSPRWGGSGYTF. V usage is TRBV7-8 and J usage is TRBJ1-2; D call uncertain. Deletions cut 5 bases from V and 7 bases from J, with 17 bases between. Looked up from germline, CDR1 is SGHVS and CDR2 is FQNEAQ. CDR3 size: 14 residues.

The genes are TRBV5-1 and TRBJ1-1, with D possibly matching TRBD1 (6 bases). This CDR3 region has 13 residues. The V gene's germline CDR1 is SGHRS and CDR2 YFSETQ. The V and J ends lost 0 bases and 10 bases respectively, with 13 bases between them. This CDR3 reads CASSLAEGHGAFF. The CDR3 region has the DNA TGCGCCAGCAGCTTGGCGGAGGGACACGGAGCTTTCTTT.

The chain is built from TRBV6-2 or TRBV6-3 and TRBJ1-1; 7 nucleotides match TRBD1. The CDR3 consists of 15 residues. Germline values: CDR1 MNHEY, CDR2 SVGEGT. V gave up 0 bases and J gave up 6 bases; unmatched junction bases: 7. This chain's CDR3 is CASSYSYQGVAEAFF. The CDR3 bases are TGTGCCAGCAGTTACTCGTATCAGGGGGTGGCTGAAGCTTTCTTT.

The V call is TRBV6-5, the J call TRBJ2-3; D might be TRBD2 (5 bases). Germline values: CDR1 MNHEY, CDR2 SVGAGI. The CDR3 runs 14 residues. Trimming took 0 bases from V and 6 from J, leaving 10 bases between them. DNA of the CDR3: TGTGCCAGCAGTTACTCTGCCGGGGTCGATACGCAGTATTTT. Residues: CASSYSAGVDTQYF.

The chain combines TRBV19 with TRBJ2-1, with 13 bases lining up with TRBD2. Germline CDR1 and CDR2: LNHDA and SQIVND (reference sequence). The V gene end was trimmed by 6 bases and the J gene end by 3 bases; junction bases not matched to a gene: 11. The CDR3 is 18 amino acids. CDR3 nucleotides: TGTGCCAGTAGAGTAGGGACTAGCGGGGACCTAAACTACAATGAGCAGTTCTTC. This sequence encodes CASRVGTSGDLNYNEQFF.

The chain joins TRBV5-1 to TRBJ2-5; the D gene is possibly TRBD1 (5 bases). CDR3 length equals 13 residues. Trimming pared 0 bases from V and 5 bases from J, leaving 8 bases between. Germline lookup yields CDR1 SGHRS and CDR2 YFSETQ. The DNA of the CDR3 is TGCGCCAGCAGCTTGGCAGGGTGGGAGACCCAGTACTTC. Translation: CASSLAGWETQYF. The complete variable domain, with remaining parts taken from reference TRBV5-1 and TRBJ2-5, reads KAGVTQTPRYLIKTRGQQVTLSCSPISGHRSVSWYQQTPGQGLQFLFEYFSETQRNKGNFPGRFSGRQFSNSRSEMNVSTLELGDSALYLCASSLAGWETQYFGPGTRLLVL.

The genes are TRBV27 and TRBJ1-2, with 7 bases aligning to TRBD1. Germline CDR1 reads MNHEY; CDR2 reads SMNVEV (reference sequence). V was pared by 5 bases and J by 7 bases, with 10 bases of the junction left unmatched. This CDR3 has 14 amino acids. The CDR3 coding sequence is TGTGCCAGCAGTAGACTTACAGGGGAAGGTGGCTACACCTTC. It is translated as CASSRLTGEGGYTF.

This clone has a single count. The V and J genes are TRBV11-3 and TRBJ2-2; D perhaps matches TRBD2 (6 bases). The germline CDR1 and CDR2 sequences are SGHNT and YENEEA. V dropped 4 bases and J dropped 0 bases, with 9 bases sitting between them. CDR3 size: 15 residues. The CDR3 protein is CASSYLAANTGELFF. CDR3 coding DNA: TGTGCCAGCAGCTACTTAGCGGCGAACACCGGGGAGCTGTTTTTT.

Turning to this clone: Distinct nucleotide sequences in the sample also encode this CDR3. V and J are TRBV7-9 and TRBJ1-1, with D possibly being TRBD1 (5 bases). V was pared by 6 bases and J by 2 bases, with 10 bases between. Germline CDR1 SEHNR, CDR2 FQNEAQ (reference sequence). The CDR3 spans 13 residues. The CDR3 DNA reads as TGTGCCAGCAGTTCAACAGGTAACACTGAAGCTTTCTTT. This gives the protein CASSSTGNTEAFF.

The chain joins TRBV29-1 to TRBJ1-1; D gene uncertain. CDR3 length: 12 amino acids. The V gene's germline CDR1 is SQVTM and CDR2 ANQGSEA. V lost 5 bases to trimming and J lost 0 bases, with 7 bases between them. This chain's CDR3 is CSVQPVNTEAFF. The CDR3 region has the DNA TGCAGCGTTCAGCCCGTGAACACTGAAGCTTTCTTT.

J is TRBJ1-2 and V is TRBV18; a weak D match, TRBD1 (5 bases). V gave up 3 bases and J gave up 3 bases, with 8 bases separating them. Germline V CDR1 and CDR2: KGHSH, LQKENI. This CDR3 contains 13 residues. As DNA, the CDR3 is TGTGCCAGCTCACCGGGAGGGGACTATGGCTACACCTTC. Protein: CASSPGGDYGYTF.

The chain joins TRBV2 to TRBJ2-3; tentatively, D is TRBD1 (6 bases). Germline CDR1 SNHLY, CDR2 FYNNEI. V was clipped by 6 bases and J by 13 bases, with 29 bases between them. The CDR3 totals 16 residues. The DNA for the CDR3 is TGTGCCAGCAGGCCCACACAGGGCAAGTCACCTATGGGGGAGTATTTT. Amino acids: CASRPTQGKSPMGEYF.

In its sample, this clone was seen once. The J gene is TRBJ1-1, the V gene TRBV30; a weak D match, TRBD1 (6 bases). The germline gives CDR1 GTSNPN, CDR2 SVGIG (reference sequence). Deletions cut 5 bases from V and 6 bases from J, with 19 bases between. The CDR3 is 14 residues long. In nucleotides, the CDR3 is TGTGCCTGGGCGGGACAACCCACTCGTTCTGAAGCTTTCTTT. Amino acids: CAWAGQPTRSEAFF.

The chain is built from TRBV18 and TRBJ2-1, with D perhaps TRBD2 (5 bases). Per germline, CDR1 KGHSH and CDR2 LQKENI. The CDR3 spans 13 residues. The V gene lost 2 bases and the J gene lost 7 bases, with 9 bases spanning the gap. The CDR3 DNA follows: TGTGCCAGCTCACCAGTAGGAGGTAATGAGCAGTTCTTC. Translating gives CASSPVGGNEQFF.

The chain's CDR3 is CASSKTSGGQNIQYF. The CDR3 DNA is TGTGCCAGTAGTAAGACTAGCGGGGGACAAAACATTCAGTACTTC. The chain couples TRBV19 to TRBJ2-4, with 12 nucleotides matching TRBD2. The CDR3 runs 15 residues. With 4 bases clipped from V and 5 bases from J, the junction kept 3 bases outside the gene matches. From germline, CDR1 is LNHDA and CDR2 SQIVND (reference sequence).

The chain employs TRBV10-1 and TRBJ2-1; the match to TRBD2 covers 8 bases. V was pared by 7 bases and J by 9 bases, with 14 bases of the junction left unmatched. This CDR3 has 15 residues. Germline CDR1 and CDR2: WNHNN and SYGVQD (reference sequence). CDR3 amino acids: CASTVTSGPFIEQFF. Written as DNA, the CDR3 is TGCGCCAGCACCGTTACTAGCGGTCCCTTCATTGAGCAGTTCTTC.

The count of this clone is one. This chain joins TRBV5-1 and TRBJ2-3, with D possibly TRBD1 on 6 matching bases. CDR3 length equals 16 residues. Trimming removed 4 bases from V and 1 base from J, with 16 bases in between. Per the germline V gene, CDR1 is SGHRS and CDR2 is YFSETQ. The CDR3 here is CASSPSEQGGTDTQYF. Here the CDR3 DNA reads TGCGCCAGCAGCCCCTCCGAACAGGGTGGCACAGATACGCAGTATTTT. Based on the CDR3 plus reference TRBV5-1 and TRBJ2-3, the full variable domain is KAGVTQTPRYLIKTRGQQVTLSCSPISGHRSVSWYQQTPGQGLQFLFEYFSETQRNKGNFPGRFSGRQFSNSRSEMNVSTLELGDSALYLCASSPSEQGGTDTQYFGPGTRLTVL.

The chain recombines TRBV12-3 or TRBV12-4 with TRBJ1-2; TRBD1 might be the D (5 bases). This CDR3 contains 12 residues. V was pared by 1 base and J by 8 bases, with 8 bases between. CDR3 sequence (DNA): TGTGCCAGCAGTTTAGACAGGCAGGGCTACACCTTC. It encodes CASSLDRQGYTF.

The gene calls are TRBV10-2 and TRBJ2-6; D tentatively fits TRBD1 or TRBD2 (5 bases each). This CDR3 comprises 17 residues. CDR1 and CDR2 (germline): WSHSY, SAAADI. V shed 3 bases and J shed 0 bases, with 12 bases lying between them. CDR3 sequence: CASSDVGDVSGANVLTF. DNA for the CDR3: TGCGCCAGCAGTGATGTGGGGGATGTCTCTGGGGCCAACGTCCTGACTTTC.

The chain couples TRBV24-1 to TRBJ2-7; D is ambiguous. CDR1 KGHDR and CDR2 SFDVKD come from the germline V gene. Trimming shortened V by 4 bases and J by 2 bases, and 11 bases separated the two germline ends. The CDR3 contains 14 residues. In DNA form, the CDR3 reads TGTGCCACCAGTGACAGAGCTCCAACCTACGAGCAGTACTTC. It is translated as CATSDRAPTYEQYF.

The genes are TRBV7-8 and TRBJ2-7; the D gene is possibly TRBD2 (6 bases). CDR1 and CDR2 from the germline V gene are SGHVS and FQNEAQ. V lost 2 bases to trimming and J lost 7 bases, with 9 bases between them. The CDR3 contains 12 residues. The CDR3 is CASSLYGGEQYF. CDR3 sequence (DNA): TGTGCCAGCAGCTTATATGGGGGGGAGCAGTACTTC.